This T cell receptor beta chain was identified during a study of blood T cell repertoires in COVID-19. With V trimmed by 4 bases and J by 5 bases, 4 bases remained unmatched. Per germline, CDR1 MGHDK and CDR2 SYGVNS. CDR3 length: 14 amino acids. As handled by the study authors: From reference gene primer amplification, estimates of nucleated cell counts were derived. Generated by immunoSEQ multiplex PCR, the TCRdb table keeps only in-frame clones and is missing some. V and J calls and clone size are copied from that table; D and trimming were computed from the DNA. The repertoire consists of around 700,000 clones, with 75% to 90% occurring once and the leading ten covering under 0.3%.

This sequence originates from a woman aged 18-29 years with acute or convalescent COVID-19. J is TRBJ1-1 and V is TRBV25-1; the match to TRBD1 covers 10 bases. Sequenced input: peripheral blood. In nucleotides, the CDR3 is TGTGCCAGCAGTGCCGGACAGGGGGGGACTGAAGCTTTCTTT. Protein product: CASSAGQGGTEAFF. Full variable domain (missing parts from reference TRBV25-1 and TRBJ1-1): EADIYQTPRYLVIGTGKKITLECSQTMGHDKMYWYQQDPGMELHLIHYSYGVNSTEKGDLSSESTVSRIRTEHFPLTLESARPSHTSQYLCASSAGQGGTEAFFGQGTRLTVV.